What follows is one T cell receptor (beta chain) and its context. This sample was taken from a study of blood T cell repertoires in COVID-19. Study summary: Acute and convalescent COVID-19 samples came from the United States, Italy and Spain. PBMCs, B-cell-depleted T cells, or T cells were the source of the cDNA or gDNA that made up the material.

Germline V gene sequence: CDR1 GTSNPN, CDR2 SVGIG (reference sequence). The CDR3 length is 12 residues. The V end was cut by 3 bases, the J end by 0 bases, with 6 bases between. In the authors' workflow: Cell counts per sample came from amplifying reference gene primers. Only in-frame clones appear in the TCRdb table, and some are missing; sequencing was by immunoSEQ multiplex PCR. The V and J calls and the clone size are those of that table, but D and trimming were determined from the DNA. The sample lists around 380,000 clones; roughly 86% were seen once. This TCR was sampled from a human donor with acute or convalescent COVID-19. The donor label of this sample is uncertain. Sequencing input: peripheral blood. The rearrangement uses TRBV30 and TRBJ2-7; D gene uncertain. Here the CDR3 reads CAWSHSSYEQYF. The DNA for the CDR3 is TGTGCCTGGAGCCACAGCTCCTACGAGCAGTACTTC. Together with reference TRBV30 and TRBJ2-7, the CDR3 gives the full variable domain: SQTIHQWPATLVQPVGSPLSLECTVEGTSNPNLYWYRQAAGRGLQLLFYSVGIGQISSEVPQNLSASRPQDRQFILSSKKLLLSDSGFYLCAWSHSSYEQYFGPGTRLTVT.